One and the same sample provided the 7 T cell receptor beta chains below, sequenced in a study of beta chain features in type 1 diabetes. Reverse transcribing all isolated RNA meant expressed TCRB transcripts were sequenced. Libraries were prepared by immunoSEQ multiplex PCR; TCRdb keeps only in-frame clonotypes and omits some of them. Found here are hundreds of thousands of clones, roughly an eighth of them singletons; the top ten hold around 0.015%. The sample comprised naive CD4+ T cells from blood. The receptors were gathered from a man aged 18 to 29 in good health.

This sequence joins TRBV4-3 and TRBJ2-7; TRBD2 matches at 12 bases. Trimming cost V 5 bases and J 4 bases; bases outside gene matches: 6. Germline V gene data show CDR1 as LGHNA and CDR2 as YSLEER. The CDR3 sequence is 15 residues long. The DNA of the CDR3 is TGCGCCAGCAGCACCCGACTAGCGGGGGAATACGAGCAGTACTTC. Its protein product is CASSTRLAGEYEQYF.

This clone occurred a few times. The chain has TRBV5-6 and TRBJ2-1; TRBD2 matches at 9 bases. The junction had 9 bases not matched to a gene; V was cut back by 3 bases and J by 8 bases. Germline CDR1 reads SGHDT; CDR2 reads YYEEEE. The CDR3 covers 15 residues. The CDR3 sequence is CASSSLAGVSDEQFF. The CDR3 nucleotides read TGTGCCAGCAGCTCATTAGCGGGAGTCTCCGATGAGCAGTTCTTC.

This chain uses TRBV6-1 with TRBJ1-2, with D maybe TRBD1 (6 bases). The CDR3 is made up of 13 amino acids. V dropped 6 bases and J dropped 4 bases, with 12 bases sitting between them. Germline lookup yields CDR1 MNHNS and CDR2 SASEGT. This chain's CDR3 is CASRLDRTYGYTF. CDR3 DNA sequence: TGTGCCAGCAGGCTCGACAGGACCTATGGCTACACCTTC.

V is TRBV9 and J is TRBJ2-3; 7 bases agree with TRBD2. CDR3 length equals 17 residues. CDR1 SGDLS and CDR2 YYNGEE come from the germline V gene. J gave up 3 bases and V 4 bases, and 14 bases lay outside the gene matches. This chain's CDR3 is CASSLYGTGGQTDTQYF. Written as DNA, the CDR3 is TGTGCCAGCAGCTTATACGGGACGGGAGGTCAAACAGATACGCAGTATTTT.

The chain employs TRBV28 and TRBJ2-5; tentative D call: TRBD2 (6 bases). V was pared by 5 bases and J by 3 bases, with 10 bases between. Germline CDR1 is MDHEN and CDR2 is SYDVKM. This CDR3 contains 13 residues. Written as DNA, the CDR3 is TGTGCCAGCAGTCTCCGACTAGAAGAGACCCAGTACTTC. Its protein product is CASSLRLEETQYF.

The sample holds a few counts of this clone. The chain employs TRBV5-1 and TRBJ2-5; 10 bases line up with TRBD2. Germline V gene data show CDR1 as SGHRS and CDR2 as YFSETQ. Unmatched junction bases numbered 19, after V lost 4 bases and J lost 1 base. The CDR3 length is 20 residues. In DNA form, the CDR3 reads TGCGCCAGCAGCCCTTTCCCGGCGGGGCTAGCGGGAGTCGTCCAAGAGACCCAGTACTTC. As protein: CASSPFPAGLAGVVQETQYF.

J is TRBJ2-1 and V is TRBV7-3, with D possibly TRBD2 on 5 matching bases. The V gene lost 4 bases and the J gene lost 11 bases, with 15 bases spanning the gap. The V gene's germline CDR1 is SGHTA and CDR2 FQGTGA. CDR3 size: 13 residues. CDR3 sequence (DNA): TGTGCCAGCAGCTCTCCCACTAGTCGTCAGCAGTTCTTC. Translating gives CASSSPTSRQQFF. The full variable domain, rest sourced from reference TRBV7-3 and TRBJ2-1, is GAGVSQTPSNKVTEKGKYVELRCDPISGHTALYWYRQSLGQGPEFLIYFQGTGAADDSGLPNDRFFAVRPEGSVSTLKIQRTERGDSAVYLCASSSPTSRQQFFGPGTRLTVL.